Following are 28 T cell receptor beta chains from one sample sequenced in a study of technical replicates of blood from several donors (dated by TCRdb to about 2017). The library relied on the immunoSEQ multiplex PCR assay. TCRdb carries this immuneACCESS record with in-frame sequences only. Its versions omit some clonotypes, under half of them owing to an unresolved V gene in the studies checked, with the rest unexplained. The sample table contains roughly 80,000 clones; only one count was recorded for around 94% of them. The ten biggest clones cover less than 0.5% of the sample. The specimen sequenced was T cells isolated from PBMCs. The receptors were sampled from a human donor in good health.

This sequence joins TRBV11-2 and TRBJ1-3; 7 bases line up with TRBD1. The CDR3 spans 15 residues. After removal of 5 bases from V and 4 bases from J, the junction contained 8 bases not matched to a gene. CDR1 SGHAT and CDR2 FQNNGV come from the germline V gene. The CDR3 coding sequence is TGTGCCAGCAGCAGCCACAGGGGCGCCGGAAACACCATATATTTT. It encodes CASSSHRGAGNTIYF.

The chain carries TRBV7-2 and TRBJ2-2, with TRBD2 matching over 8 bases. V shed 5 bases, J shed 5 bases, and the junction held 13 bases outside the gene matches. The CDR3 is 17 amino acids. CDR1 is SGHTA, CDR2 FQGNSA, per germline. The CDR3 sequence is CASSPAGVAGKTGELFF. In DNA, the CDR3 is TGTGCCAGCAGCCCCGCCGGGGTAGCGGGAAAGACCGGGGAGCTGTTTTTT. Combining the CDR3 with reference TRBV7-2 and TRBJ2-2 gives the whole variable domain GAGVSQSPSNKVTEKGKDVELRCDPISGHTALYWYRQSLGQGLEFLIYFQGNSAPDKSGLPSDRFSAERTGGSVSTLTIQRTQQEDSAVYLCASSPAGVAGKTGELFFGEGSRLTVL.

The genes are TRBV6-5 and TRBJ1-5; D is unresolved. The V end was cut by 0 bases, the J end by 4 bases, with 7 bases between. The CDR3 length is 14 residues. Per germline, CDR1 MNHEY and CDR2 SVGAGI. The CDR3 is CASSYSGGNQPQHF. The CDR3 nucleotides read TGTGCCAGCAGTTACTCGGGCGGGAATCAGCCCCAGCATTTT.

This clone was counted a few times. The V and J genes are TRBV19 and TRBJ1-1, with no clear D. Trimming took off 5 bases at V and 4 bases at J, with 17 bases between the two ends. Germline CDR1 is LNHDA and CDR2 is SQIVND (reference sequence). There are 15 residues in the CDR3. CDR3 sequence (DNA): TGTGCCAGTAGTCTAACCTCCAAACTAGGCACTGAAGCTTTCTTT. This translates into CASSLTSKLGTEAFF. Supplemented by reference TRBV19 and TRBJ1-1, the full variable domain reads DGGITQSPKYLFRKEGQNVTLSCEQNLNHDAMYWYRQDPGQGLRLIYYSQIVNDFQKGDIAEGYSVSREKKESFPLTVTSAQKNPTAFYLCASSLTSKLGTEAFFGQGTRLTVV.

This clone has a handful of counts. The gene calls are TRBV18 and TRBJ1-5; D might be TRBD1 (5 bases). V was clipped by 1 base and J by 3 bases, with 7 bases between them. From germline, CDR1 is KGHSH and CDR2 LQKENI. The CDR3 length is 14 residues. CDR3 protein: CASSPQGSNQPQHF. The CDR3 region has the DNA TGTGCCAGCTCACCACAGGGGTCCAATCAGCCCCAGCATTTT.

V gene TRBV7-9 combines with J gene TRBJ1-3; D not resolved. The germline CDR1 and CDR2 sequences are SEHNR and FQNEAQ (reference sequence). This CDR3 is 15 amino acids long. V was cut by 5 bases and J by 0 bases, with 11 bases left in between. The CDR3 is CASSQDGVSGNTIYF. The CDR3 DNA is TGTGCCAGCAGCCAAGACGGAGTCTCTGGAAACACCATATATTTT.

This sequence joins TRBV4-1 and TRBJ2-1, with 9 bases matching TRBD2. CDR1 and CDR2 (germline): MGHRA, YSYEKL. The CDR3 is 15 amino acids. V was pared by 4 bases and J by 6 bases, with 7 bases of the junction left unmatched. Written as DNA, the CDR3 is TGCGCCAGCAGCCCCTTAGCGGGAGAGGTCAATGAGCAGTTCTTC. Its translation: CASSPLAGEVNEQFF.

The chain employs TRBV4-1 and TRBJ2-1; 12 bases fit TRBD2. V shed 1 base, J shed 5 bases, and the junction held 3 bases outside the gene matches. Germline V gene data show CDR1 as MGHRA and CDR2 as YSYEKL. This CDR3 is built from 16 residues. CDR3 in amino acids: CASSQGRLAGDNEQFF. DNA for the CDR3: TGCGCCAGCAGCCAAGGCCGACTAGCGGGAGACAATGAGCAGTTCTTC.

The chain joins TRBV7-9 to TRBJ2-7; D is unclear. From germline, CDR1 is SEHNR and CDR2 FQNEAQ (reference sequence). V shed 5 bases and J shed 2 bases, with 10 bases lying between them. This CDR3 is 13 amino acids long. The CDR3 is CASSPQVPYEQYF. The DNA of the CDR3 is TGTGCCAGCAGCCCTCAGGTACCCTACGAGCAGTACTTC.

The J gene is TRBJ2-1, the V gene TRBV7-3, with TRBD2 matching over 11 bases. Germline CDR1 is SGHTA and CDR2 is FQGTGA. V lost 5 bases to trimming and J lost 6 bases; unmatched junction nucleotides: 9. The CDR3 has 16 residues. The CDR3 is CASSEPTSGRTNEQFF. In DNA, the CDR3 is TGTGCCAGCAGCGAGCCAACTAGCGGGAGAACCAATGAGCAGTTCTTC. Combining the CDR3 with reference TRBV7-3 and TRBJ2-1 gives the whole variable domain GAGVSQTPSNKVTEKGKYVELRCDPISGHTALYWYRQSLGQGPEFLIYFQGTGAADDSGLPNDRFFAVRPEGSVSTLKIQRTERGDSAVYLCASSEPTSGRTNEQFFGPGTRLTVL.

V is TRBV10-3 and J is TRBJ2-5, with 8 bases fitting TRBD2. V was pared by 7 bases and J by 1 base, with 8 bases of the junction left unmatched. The CDR3 loop spans 15 amino acids. Germline CDR1 is ENHRY and CDR2 is SYGVKD. CDR3 in DNA: TGTGCCATCAAGTATGACGGGGGGGTCCAAGAGACCCAGTACTTC. It codes for CAIKYDGGVQETQYF.

This clone has just one count. The rearrangement uses TRBV30 and TRBJ2-5; D uncertain. The CDR3 has 12 amino acids. The V end lost 0 bases, the J end lost 1 base, and 3 bases lay between the germline ends. CDR1 and CDR2 (germline): GTSNPN, SVGIG (reference sequence). CDR3: CAWSVSQETQYF. CDR3 in DNA: TGTGCCTGGAGTGTTAGCCAAGAGACCCAGTACTTC.

This chain connects TRBV7-8 to TRBJ2-5; 8 bases fit TRBD1. The CDR3 contains 15 residues. Per the germline V gene, CDR1 is SGHVS and CDR2 is FQNEAQ. Losses at the gene ends were 5 bases for V and 1 base for J; bases not matched to a gene: 6. The CDR3 nucleotides read TGTGCCAGCAGCGCCGGGACAGGTTTCCAAGAGACCCAGTACTTC. It is translated as CASSAGTGFQETQYF.

The gene calls are TRBV11-2 and TRBJ2-7, with D possibly matching TRBD2 (5 bases). From germline, CDR1 is SGHAT and CDR2 FQNNGV. The CDR3 has 13 residues. With 6 bases removed from V and 2 bases from J, the gap between germline ends came to 11 bases. CDR3 in amino acids: CASRKSGTYEQYF. The CDR3 bases are TGTGCCAGCAGAAAGTCCGGGACCTACGAGCAGTACTTC.

The V call is TRBV5-1, the J call TRBJ1-1, with TRBD1 matching over 11 bases. The CDR3 covers 18 residues. Germline-derived CDR1 and CDR2 are SGHRS and YFSETQ. Trimming removed 4 bases from V and 3 bases from J; junction bases left unmatched: 14. The CDR3 spells CASSMGDRTGGEDTEAFF. The CDR3 bases are TGCGCCAGCAGCATGGGTGACCGGACAGGGGGCGAGGACACTGAAGCTTTCTTT.

This chain uses TRBV15 with TRBJ2-7; D is possibly TRBD2 (6 bases). The length of the CDR3 is 14 residues. The germline CDR1 and CDR2 sequences are LNHNV and YYDKDF (reference sequence). Trimming left V 5 bases short and J 2 bases short, with 13 bases between. The CDR3 DNA sequence: TGTGCCACCAGCGCGGGGCAGGGCGCCTACGAGCAGTACTTC. It is translated as CATSAGQGAYEQYF.

The chain combines TRBV10-3 with TRBJ1-1; TRBD1 is a possible D gene (6 bases). The CDR3 spans 20 residues. In germline, CDR1 is ENHRY, CDR2 SYGVKD. The V end lost 3 bases, the J end lost 6 bases, and 32 bases lay between the germline ends. CDR3 DNA: TGTGCCATCAGTGATCATCGCTCGGGGGGCCTCGCTACGGTGATTCCTGAAGCTTTCTTT. As protein: CAISDHRSGGLATVIPEAFF.

The J gene is TRBJ2-7, the V gene TRBV6-5; D is perhaps TRBD2 (5 bases). This CDR3 region has 14 residues. Trimming removed 2 bases from V and 3 bases from J, with 11 bases in between. Germline CDR1 MNHEY, CDR2 SVGAGI. The CDR3 sequence: CASSYEGGGYEQYF. In nucleotides, the CDR3 is TGTGCCAGCAGTTACGAAGGCGGAGGCTACGAGCAGTACTTC.

This clone was seen only once. The chain has TRBV25-1 and TRBJ2-1, with D tentatively TRBD1 (6 bases). Trimming left V 3 bases short and J 5 bases short, with 17 bases between. The CDR3 length is 16 residues. Germline CDR1 and CDR2: MGHDK and SYGVNS. This CDR3 is CASSDPTGLGNNEQFF. Here the CDR3 DNA reads TGTGCCAGCAGTGATCCTACAGGGTTGGGAAACAATGAGCAGTTCTTC.

The chain combines TRBV9 with TRBJ2-1; TRBD2 might be the D (6 bases). Trimming took 4 bases from V and 7 from J, leaving 12 bases between them. The CDR3 spans 13 residues. Germline loops: CDR1 SGDLS, CDR2 YYNGEE. The CDR3 region has the DNA TGTGCCAGCAGCCGACTAGGGGATAATGAGCAGTTCTTC. Residues: CASSRLGDNEQFF.

This rearrangement joins TRBV4-3 to TRBJ2-2; D gene uncertain. V was trimmed by 3 bases and J by 3 bases, leaving 8 bases between them. This CDR3 has 14 amino acids. Germline CDR1 is LGHNA and CDR2 is YSLEER. CDR3 amino acids: CASSQGLDTGELFF. In DNA, the CDR3 is TGCGCCAGCAGCCAGGGTCTAGACACCGGGGAGCTGTTTTTT.

This chain uses TRBV9 with TRBJ2-7; 7 nucleotides line up with TRBD1. Unmatched junction bases numbered 3, after V lost 0 bases and J lost 0 bases. Germline assignment: CDR1 SGDLS and CDR2 YYNGEE. The CDR3 length is 15 residues. Here the CDR3 reads CASSVEGQSSYEQYF. CDR3 DNA sequence: TGTGCCAGCAGCGTAGAGGGACAGAGCTCCTACGAGCAGTACTTC.

The chain has TRBV7-2 and TRBJ1-3; 7 nucleotides match TRBD1. The CDR3 is 13 amino acids. V gave up 7 bases and J gave up 3 bases; unmatched junction bases: 3. Germline V gene data show CDR1 as SGHTA and CDR2 as FQGNSA. The CDR3 sequence is CASIQGVGNTIYF. CDR3 coding DNA: TGTGCCAGCATCCAGGGGGTTGGAAACACCATATATTTT.

The CDR3 is CASSPVTGGQPQHF. CDR3 sequence (DNA): TGTGCCAGTAGTCCAGTGACAGGGGGACAGCCCCAGCATTTT. The chain employs TRBV19 and TRBJ1-5; 9 nucleotides agree with TRBD1. V dropped 5 bases and J dropped 7; count of bases not matched to a gene: 6. The CDR3 runs to 14 residues. CDR1 and CDR2 from the germline V gene are LNHDA and SQIVND (reference sequence).

This rearrangement joins TRBV27 to TRBJ2-1; 7 bases agree with TRBD2. The germline V gene has CDR1 MNHEY and CDR2 SMNVEV (reference sequence). The CDR3 runs to 14 residues. The V gene end was trimmed by 7 bases and the J gene end by 2 bases; junction bases not matched to a gene: 5. The chain's CDR3 is CASTREAPYNEQFF. DNA of the CDR3: TGTGCCAGCACACGGGAGGCCCCCTACAATGAGCAGTTCTTC.

The chain employs TRBV30 and TRBJ1-5, with D possibly TRBD1 on 5 matching bases. This CDR3 has 13 amino acids. Germline CDR1 and CDR2: GTSNPN and SVGIG (reference sequence). Trimming stripped 2 bases from V and 2 bases from J, with 7 bases between. The CDR3 region has the DNA TGTGCCTGGAGTAAACAGGGCAATCAGCCCCAGCATTTT. Translation: CAWSKQGNQPQHF.

The V and J genes are TRBV6-5 and TRBJ2-5; D is possibly TRBD2 (5 bases). Per the germline V gene, CDR1 is MNHEY and CDR2 is SVGAGI. This CDR3 has 13 amino acids. Between the trimmed V and J ends, which lost 8 bases and 1 base, there was a span of 11 bases. The CDR3 is CASRAEAQETQYF. Written as DNA, the CDR3 is TGTGCCAGCCGAGCGGAAGCCCAAGAGACCCAGTACTTC.

The chain combines TRBV6-4 with TRBJ2-7; no clear D. V lost 3 bases and J 4 bases, leaving 10 bases between the germline ends. The CDR3 spans 13 residues. Germline V gives CDR1 MRHNA, CDR2 SNTAGT. The CDR3 DNA follows: TGTGCCAGCAGTGAAGTAGAAGATTACGAGCAGTACTTC. Residues: CASSEVEDYEQYF.